The clone carrying this TCR beta chain has only a few counts. Its antigen is undetermined. V lost 5 bases to trimming and J lost 3 bases; unmatched junction nucleotides: 2. CDR3 length: 12 residues. CDR1 is DFQATT and CDR2 is SNEGSKA in the germline V gene (reference sequence). For the diagnoses, clinical symptoms, serum thyroxine and TRAb, thyroid ultrasound and orbital computed tomography were used. This entry is derived from a study of T cells in Graves' hyperthyroidism and ophthalmopathy. Across the whole study: At the time of initial diagnosis and before any treatment, peripheral blood was collected.

Researchers took RNA transcripts and amplified the TCR beta CDR3 regions from them. The TCR CDR3 was amplified in a first-round RT-PCR using the HTBI primer set. TCRdb reprocessed the multiplex PCR reads via MiXCR and lists one record per CDR3 protein. The sample comprises fewer than 450,000 distinct CDR3 sequences, about a fifth of which are singletons, and around 40% rests with the top ten. Notes on the study in general: Ophthalmopathy, which appeared later, was predicted by the model a median around 6.5 months before onset. Most thyroid clonotypes expanded above 0.001 appeared in blood too.

The TCR comes from a man younger than 30 with Graves' ophthalmopathy. The sample taken for sequencing was blood. V usage is TRBV20-1 and J usage is TRBJ1-2, with 8 positions matching TRBD1. The CDR3 DNA sequence: TGCAGTGCTTTACAGGGGGACTATGGCTACACCTTC. This translates into CSALQGDYGYTF.